What follows are 3 T cell receptor beta chains derived from one specimen sequenced in a study of graft-versus-host responses after intestinal transplantation. Their antigen targets remain unknown. Using immunoSEQ multiplex PCR, the repertoire was profiled, and TCRdb retains in-frame clones only, with some absent. Of fewer than 95,000 clones listed, roughly 93% are singletons. The sequencing here drew on unstimulated CD8+ T cells sorted from spleen or lymph node cells, taken before intestinal transplant. The receptors derive from a human donor who received an intestinal transplant.

The chain carries TRBV13 and TRBJ2-5; D may be TRBD1 (6 bases). This CDR3 is 13 amino acids long. V was shortened by 0 bases and J by 6 bases, with 8 bases between the two germline ends. Germline CDR1 is PRHDT and CDR2 is FYEKMQ (reference sequence). The CDR3 coding sequence is TGTGCCAGCAGCTTAGGACAGGGACAGACCCAGTACTTC. It encodes CASSLGQGQTQYF.

This rearrangement joins TRBV7-9 to TRBJ2-7; no clear D. The germline CDR1 and CDR2 sequences are SEHNR and FQNEAQ (reference sequence). The CDR3 consists of 13 residues. Trimming cost V 3 bases and J 3 bases, with 9 bases left between them. The chain's CDR3 is CASSFSGDYEQYF. Here the CDR3 DNA reads TGTGCCAGCAGCTTCTCAGGTGACTACGAGCAGTACTTC.

The rearrangement uses TRBV9 and TRBJ2-7, with D tentatively TRBD2 (6 bases). V lost 3 bases, J lost 2 bases, and 21 bases lay in between. This CDR3 is 17 amino acids long. CDR1 SGDLS and CDR2 YYNGEE come from the germline V gene. The CDR3 nucleotides read TGTGCCAGCAGCGGAGGGGTTGGGGGGACCGCCGCCTACGAGCAGTACTTC. This sequence encodes CASSGGVGGTAAYEQYF.